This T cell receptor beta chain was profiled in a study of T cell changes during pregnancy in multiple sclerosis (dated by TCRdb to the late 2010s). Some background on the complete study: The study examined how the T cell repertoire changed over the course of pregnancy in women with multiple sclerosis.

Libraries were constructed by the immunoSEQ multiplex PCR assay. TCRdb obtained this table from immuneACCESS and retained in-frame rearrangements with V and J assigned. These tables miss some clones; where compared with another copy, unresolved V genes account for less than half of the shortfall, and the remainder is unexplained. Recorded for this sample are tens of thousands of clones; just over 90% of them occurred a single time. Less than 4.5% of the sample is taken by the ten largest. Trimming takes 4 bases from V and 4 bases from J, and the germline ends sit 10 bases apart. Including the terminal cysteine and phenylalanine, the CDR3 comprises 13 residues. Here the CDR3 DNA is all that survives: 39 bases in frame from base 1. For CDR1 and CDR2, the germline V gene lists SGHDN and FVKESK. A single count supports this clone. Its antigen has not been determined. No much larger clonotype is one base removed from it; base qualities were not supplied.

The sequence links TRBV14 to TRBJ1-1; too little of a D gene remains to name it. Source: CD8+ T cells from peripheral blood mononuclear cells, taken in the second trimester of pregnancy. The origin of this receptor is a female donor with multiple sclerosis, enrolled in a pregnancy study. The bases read TGTGCCAGCAGCCCGAGTTCGTCCACTGAAGCTTTCTTT. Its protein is CASSPSSSTEAFF.